What follows are 3 T cell receptor beta chains derived from one specimen sequenced in a study of regulatory T cells in long-lasting Graves disease. Researchers made the TCR library from RNA that was extracted from PBMCs. TCRdb fed the reads into MiXCR, producing one record per CDR3 protein. This table holds more than 1,500 distinct CDR3 sequences, roughly 53% found once. This sample comprised peripheral blood mononuclear cells (PBMCs), obtained with antithyroid drug treatment, in newly diagnosed or persistent Graves disease (not recorded which). These receptors originate from a human donor with Graves disease.

V is TRBV12-3 or TRBV12-4 and J is TRBJ1-6, with no clear D. Trimming pared 6 bases from V and 7 bases from J, leaving 10 bases between. The CDR3 is made up of 13 amino acids. CDR3 sequence reads: CASSSFGNSPLHF. CDR3 in DNA: TGTGCCAGCAGCTCTTTTGGAAATTCACCCCTCCACTTT.

The sample holds a few counts of this clonotype. The chain employs TRBV27 and TRBJ2-7, with D perhaps given as TRBD1 or TRBD2 (5 bases each). The CDR3 has 12 residues. Germline V gene lookup returns CDR1 MNHEY and CDR2 SMNVEV (reference sequence). V lost 6 bases and J lost 3, with 9 bases in between. The DNA for the CDR3 is TGTGCCAGCAGCCCTGGGGGCTACGAGCAGTACTTC. Translation: CASSPGGYEQYF.

This chain links TRBV27 with TRBJ2-7; D perhaps matches TRBD1 (5 bases). This CDR3 contains 14 residues. With 2 bases removed from V and 0 bases from J, the gap between germline ends came to 8 bases. Germline loops: CDR1 MNHEY, CDR2 SMNVEV (reference sequence). The CDR3, as DNA: TGTGCCAGCAGTTTAACACAGGTCTCCTACGAGCAGTACTTC. Translated: CASSLTQVSYEQYF.